These 4 T cell receptor beta chains came from one sample sequenced in a study of early T cells in non-severe SARS-CoV-2 infection. TCRdb processed the 5' RACE reads anew with MiXCR; each CDR3 protein has one entry. In the table there are 70,000 to 85,000 distinct CDR3 sequences, about 12% of which are singletons. Sequencing was done on a sample of whole blood. All receptors derive from an adult who was a healthcare worker with PCR-confirmed SARS-CoV-2 infection or an uninfected control (not recorded which).

To note about this clonotype: An end of the junction differs from the germline gene, which may be a read error. This chain uses TRBV19 with TRBJ1-4, with TRBD1 as a possible D gene (6 bases). Germline assignment: CDR1 LNHDA and CDR2 SQIVND (reference sequence). The CDR3 is 15 amino acids. CDR3 nucleotides: TGTGCCAGTAGTATAGTAGGGGGAGGGTATGAAGAACTGTTTTTT. Encoded protein: CASSIVGGGYEELFF.

The gene calls are TRBV6-5 and TRBJ1-2, with D possibly matching TRBD1 (5 bases). Germline CDR1 is MNHEY and CDR2 is SVGAGI. The CDR3 is 12 amino acids. The V and J ends lost 5 bases and 9 bases respectively, with 13 bases between them. CDR3 sequence reads: CASSRPGPSYTF. The CDR3, as DNA: TGTGCCAGCAGTAGACCGGGACCCAGCTACACCTTC.

This clonotype has ten or more counts. CDR3 loop: CASSNSGRPYNEQFF. For the CDR3, the DNA is TGTGCCAGCAGCAATAGCGGGAGGCCCTACAATGAGCAGTTCTTC. V usage is TRBV7-9 and J usage is TRBJ2-1; 10 bases are a match to TRBD2. CDR1 SEHNR and CDR2 FQNEAQ come from the germline V gene (reference sequence). This CDR3 is 15 amino acids long. V shed 5 bases, J shed 2 bases, and the junction held 3 bases outside the gene matches.

This clonotype was seen only a few times. The V call is TRBV18, the J call TRBJ2-1, with 9 bases aligning to TRBD1. Germline V gene lookup returns CDR1 KGHSH and CDR2 LQKENI. V dropped 6 bases and J dropped 1; count of bases not matched to a gene: 7. CDR3 length equals 16 residues. CDR3 sequence (DNA): TGTGCCAGCTCGCCTAGGGACAGGGTGTCCTACAATGAGCAGTTCTTC. This translates into CASSPRDRVSYNEQFF.